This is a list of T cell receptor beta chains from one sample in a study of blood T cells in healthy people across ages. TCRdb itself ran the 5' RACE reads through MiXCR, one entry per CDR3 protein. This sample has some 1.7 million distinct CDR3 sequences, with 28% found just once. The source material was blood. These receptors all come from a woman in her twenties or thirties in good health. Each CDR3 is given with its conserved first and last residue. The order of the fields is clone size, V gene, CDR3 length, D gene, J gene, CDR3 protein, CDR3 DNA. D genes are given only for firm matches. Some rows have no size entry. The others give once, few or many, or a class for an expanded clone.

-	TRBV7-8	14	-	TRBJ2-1	CASSPWLASNEQFF	TGTGCCAGCAGCCCCTGGCTAGCTAGCAATGAGCAGTTCTTC
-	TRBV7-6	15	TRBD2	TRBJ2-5	CARVSREVRQETQYF	TGTGCCAGAGTCTCTCGGGAGGTTCGGCAAGAGACCCAGTACTTC
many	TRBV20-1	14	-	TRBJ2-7	CSAREEVFSYEQYF	TGCAGTGCTAGAGAAGAAGTTTTCTCCTACGAGCAGTACTTC
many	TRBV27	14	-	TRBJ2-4	CASSPPTGKNIQYF	TGTGCCAGCAGTCCGCCAACAGGGAAAAACATTCAGTACTTC
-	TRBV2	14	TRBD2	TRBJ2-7	CASTLSGSLNEQYF	TGTGCCAGCACCCTTAGCGGGAGTCTTAATGAGCAGTACTTC
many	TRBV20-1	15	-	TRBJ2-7	CSARATGMGRYEQYF	TGCAGTGCTAGAGCCACTGGGATGGGGAGGTACGAGCAGTACTTC
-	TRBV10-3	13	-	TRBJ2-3	CATIGASTDTQYF	TGTGCCACAATCGGAGCTAGCACAGATACGCAGTATTTT
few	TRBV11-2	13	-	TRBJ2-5	CASSWTTEETQYF	TGTGCCAGCAGCTGGACGACAGAAGAGACCCAGTACTTC
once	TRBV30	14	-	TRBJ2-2	CVGSWLVRPGELFF	TGTGTCGGAAGCTGGCTGGTTCGGCCCGGGGAGCTGTTTTTT
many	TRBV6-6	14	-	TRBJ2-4	CASTEVGSANIQYF	TGTGCCAGCACTGAGGTGGGGTCGGCAAACATTCAGTACTTC
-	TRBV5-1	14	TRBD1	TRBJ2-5	CASSTWTGQETQYF	TGCGCCAGCAGCACATGGACAGGTCAAGAGACCCAGTACTTC
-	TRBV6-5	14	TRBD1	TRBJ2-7	CASSSDRGSHEQYF	TGTGCCAGCAGCTCGGACAGGGGTTCCCACGAGCAGTACTTC
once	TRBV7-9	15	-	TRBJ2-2	CASSSSDGNTGELFF	TGTGCCAGCAGCTCAAGTGACGGAAACACCGGGGAGCTGTTTTTT
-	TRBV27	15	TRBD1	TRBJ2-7	CASSLPGQAVHEQYF	TGTGCCAGCAGTTTACCGGGACAGGCTGTCCACGAGCAGTACTTC
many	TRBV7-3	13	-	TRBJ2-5	CASSPQYQETQYF	TGTGCCAGCTCACCCCAGTACCAAGAGACCCAGTACTTC
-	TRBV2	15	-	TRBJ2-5	CASRDGPTDKETQYF	TGTGCCAGCCGGGATGGACCCACTGATAAAGAGACCCAGTACTTC
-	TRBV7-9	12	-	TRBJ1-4	CASSFDKAKLFF	TGTGCCAGCAGCTTTGATAAGGCAAAACTGTTTTTT
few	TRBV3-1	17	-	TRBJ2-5	CASSHARRVGNKETQYF	TGTGCCAGCAGCCACGCAAGGCGGGTAGGGAATAAAGAGACCCAGTACTTC
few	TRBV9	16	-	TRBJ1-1	CASSPRPTGMNTEAFF	TGTGCCAGCAGCCCACGCCCTACAGGGATGAACACTGAAGCTTTCTTT
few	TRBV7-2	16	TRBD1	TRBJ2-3	CASTLIQGLRTDTQYF	TGTGCCAGCACCTTGATACAGGGGCTCCGCACAGATACGCAGTATTTT
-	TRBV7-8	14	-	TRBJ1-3	CASREPGSGNTIYF	TGTGCCAGCAGAGAACCGGGCTCTGGAAACACCATATATTTT
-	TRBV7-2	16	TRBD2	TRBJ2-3	CASSLGSGSMADTQYF	TGTGCCAGCAGCTTAGGTAGCGGGAGTATGGCAGATACGCAGTATTTT
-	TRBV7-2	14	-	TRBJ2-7	CASSYPPGDNEQYF	TGTGCCAGCAGCTACCCTCCGGGAGACAACGAGCAGTACTTC
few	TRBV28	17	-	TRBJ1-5	CASSLFASAYSNQPQHF	TGTGCCAGCAGTTTATTCGCTTCCGCCTATAGCAATCAGCCCCAGCATTTT
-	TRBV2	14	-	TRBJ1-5	CASSGWEAGQPQHF	TGTGCCAGCAGTGGTTGGGAAGCGGGTCAGCCCCAGCATTTT
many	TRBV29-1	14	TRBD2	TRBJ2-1	CSVVTSGRGNEQFF	TGCAGCGTCGTGACTAGCGGGAGAGGCAATGAGCAGTTCTTC
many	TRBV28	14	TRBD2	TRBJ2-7	CASSSSGGGAEQYF	TGTGCCAGCAGTAGCTCGGGAGGGGGAGCGGAGCAGTACTTC